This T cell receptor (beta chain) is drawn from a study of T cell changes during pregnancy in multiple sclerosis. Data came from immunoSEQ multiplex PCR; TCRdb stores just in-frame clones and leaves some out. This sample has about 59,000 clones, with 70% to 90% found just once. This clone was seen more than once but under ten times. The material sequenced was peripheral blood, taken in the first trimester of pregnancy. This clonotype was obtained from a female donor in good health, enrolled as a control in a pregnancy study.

The CDR3 is CASSQDLRTAGFQPQHF. The CDR3 DNA reads TGCGCCAGCAGCCAAGATTTAAGAACTGCAGGATTCCAGCCCCAGCATTTT. The chain has TRBV4-3 and TRBJ1-5; D is uncertain. Trimming shortened V by 0 bases and J by 7 bases, and 19 bases separated the two germline ends. CDR1 is LGHNA, CDR2 YSLEER, per germline. The CDR3 sequence is 17 residues long.